A single sample is the source of the 3 T cell receptor beta chains below, sequenced in a study of control samples from healthy donors and cancer patients. Clones were read by immunoSEQ multiplex PCR, and TCRdb kept only the in-frame ones, dropping some. In the table there are tens of thousands of clones, roughly 91% of which are singletons. The sequenced material came from blood. The receptors originated from an older woman in good health.

The chain links TRBV30 to TRBJ1-2; D not resolved. Between the trimmed V and J ends, which lost 4 bases and 2 bases, there was a span of 14 bases. The CDR3 has 14 amino acids. Looked up from germline, CDR1 is GTSNPN and CDR2 is SVGIG (reference sequence). In DNA form, the CDR3 reads TGTGCCTGGACCCAAAGCAGCTTAAACTATGGCTACACCTTC. Translation gives CAWTQSSLNYGYTF. The whole variable domain, remainder taken from reference TRBV30 and TRBJ1-2, is SQTIHQWPATLVQPVGSPLSLECTVEGTSNPNLYWYRQAAGRGLQLLFYSVGIGQISSEVPQNLSASRPQDRQFILSSKKLLLSDSGFYLCAWTQSSLNYGYTFGSGTRLTVV.

This sequence joins TRBV24-1 and TRBJ2-1; 16 nucleotides match TRBD2. Germline values: CDR1 KGHDR, CDR2 SFDVKD. Trimming cost V 4 bases and J 0 bases; bases outside gene matches: 11. The CDR3 length is 21 residues. The CDR3 sequence: CATSDPGTSGRDKSSYNEQFF. The CDR3 coding sequence is TGTGCCACCAGTGACCCCGGGACTAGCGGGAGGGATAAGAGCTCCTACAATGAGCAGTTCTTC.

This chain uses TRBV6-1 with TRBJ1-1; D not certain. Trimming stripped 2 bases from V and 0 bases from J, with 7 bases between. The CDR3 is 14 residues long. Germline loops: CDR1 MNHNS, CDR2 SASEGT. Here the CDR3 reads CASSEKELNTEAFF. CDR3 nucleotide sequence: TGTGCCAGCAGTGAAAAGGAGTTGAACACTGAAGCTTTCTTT.